These 15 T cell receptor beta chains were all obtained from the same sample, sequenced in a study of control samples from healthy donors and cancer patients. Clones were read by immunoSEQ multiplex PCR, and TCRdb kept only the in-frame ones, dropping some. The sample holds around 80,000 clones, 91% seen once. Specimen: blood. The receptor set was obtained from a man in his fifties in good health.

This rearrangement joins TRBV7-6 to TRBJ1-1; a possible D gene is TRBD1 (6 bases). Germline CDR1 reads SGHVS; CDR2 reads FNYEAQ. V was shortened by 4 bases and J by 0 bases, with 12 bases between the two germline ends. CDR3 length equals 15 residues. The CDR3 is CASSSIGQLNTEAFF. The CDR3 nucleotides read TGTGCCAGCAGCTCAATTGGACAGCTGAACACTGAAGCTTTCTTT. Full variable domain (remainder filled in from reference TRBV7-6 and TRBJ1-1): GAGVSQSPRYKVTKRGQDVALRCDPISGHVSLYWYRQALGQGPEFLTYFNYEAQQDKSGLPNDRFSAERPEGSISTLTIQRTEQRDSAMYRCASSSIGQLNTEAFFGQGTRLTVV.

This chain uses TRBV5-4 with TRBJ2-7; a weak D match, TRBD2 (6 bases). CDR1 SGHNT and CDR2 YYREEE come from the germline V gene (reference sequence). The CDR3 has 15 residues. The V end lost 0 bases, the J end lost 2 bases, and 12 bases lay between the germline ends. CDR3 bases: TGTGCCAGCAGCTTGGAGGGCGGGGCGACCTACGAGCAGTACTTC. It is translated as CASSLEGGATYEQYF.

The V gene is TRBV7-2, the J gene TRBJ1-2; D is unclear. The V and J ends lost 4 bases and 4 bases respectively, with 4 bases between them. The CDR3 runs to 11 residues. CDR1 SGHTA and CDR2 FQGNSA come from the germline V gene. This chain's CDR3 is CASSSLYGYTF. The CDR3 DNA reads as TGTGCCAGCAGCTCCCTCTATGGCTACACCTTC.

The CDR3 DNA sequence: TGTGCCAGCAGCTTTAGGACAGGGGCCAATGAGCAGTTCTTC. Translated, it gives CASSFRTGANEQFF. J is TRBJ2-1 and V is TRBV11-2, with 9 bases that match TRBD1. The junction had 3 bases not matched to a gene; V was cut back by 3 bases and J by 6 bases. Germline V gives CDR1 SGHAT, CDR2 FQNNGV. CDR3 size: 14 residues.

The CDR3 region is CASSPGLDENTEAFF. The CDR3 region has the DNA TGTGCCAGCAGCCCGGGGCTCGATGAGAACACTGAAGCTTTCTTT. This chain uses TRBV7-2 with TRBJ1-1; TRBD1 might be the D (5 bases). CDR3 length: 15 residues. The germline V gene encodes CDR1 SGHTA and CDR2 FQGNSA. V lost 5 bases and J lost 1, with 14 bases in between.

V gene TRBV15 combines with J gene TRBJ2-7, with D possibly TRBD1 on 5 matching bases. CDR3 length: 14 residues. Germline-derived CDR1 and CDR2 are LNHNV and YYDKDF (reference sequence). Trimming pared 0 bases from V and 2 bases from J, leaving 8 bases between. The CDR3 DNA reads TGTGCCACCAGCAGAGATAGACAGACCTACGAGCAGTACTTC. Protein product: CATSRDRQTYEQYF.

This clone appeared a single time. Other DNA sequences of this sample code for an identical CDR3. This chain uses TRBV15 with TRBJ1-5; no reliable D call. Trimming pared 1 base from V and 1 base from J, leaving 5 bases between. The CDR3 loop spans 14 amino acids. Germline V gene lookup returns CDR1 LNHNV and CDR2 YYDKDF (reference sequence). CDR3 nucleotides: TGTGCCACCAGCAGAGGCGGAAGCAATCAGCCCCAGCATTTT. Amino acids: CATSRGGSNQPQHF.

The chain is built from TRBV14 and TRBJ2-6; D assignment may be TRBD1 or TRBD2 (5 bases each). The germline V gene encodes CDR1 SGHDN and CDR2 FVKESK. The V gene lost 3 bases and the J gene lost 4 bases, with 10 bases spanning the gap. The CDR3 is made up of 15 amino acids. The CDR3 nucleotides are TGTGCCAGCAGCCACCCAGGGAGCGGGGCCAACGTCCTGACTTTC. Translating it yields CASSHPGSGANVLTF.

The chain combines TRBV6-5 with TRBJ1-1; a weak D match, TRBD1 (6 bases). The V end lost 5 bases, the J end lost 0 bases, and 13 bases lay between the germline ends. The CDR3 spans 15 residues. Germline V gene lookup returns CDR1 MNHEY and CDR2 SVGAGI. This CDR3 is CASSLTGTLNTEAFF. CDR3 DNA: TGTGCCAGCAGTCTTACAGGGACCCTGAACACTGAAGCTTTCTTT.

The chain recombines TRBV6-5 with TRBJ1-4; TRBD1 matches 7 bases. CDR1 is MNHEY and CDR2 is SVGAGI in the germline V gene. J was trimmed by 3 bases and V by 9 bases; bases with no gene match: 7. This CDR3 is 14 amino acids long. As DNA, the CDR3 is TGTGCCAGTTGCCCCAGGGGGGCTAATGAAAAACTGTTTTTT. Its protein product is CASCPRGANEKLFF.

CDR3 sequence reads: CASSFKGTRRMNTEAFF. The CDR3 region has the DNA TGTGCCAGCAGCTTTAAAGGGACTAGACGAATGAACACTGAAGCTTTCTTT. The V call is TRBV12-1, the J call TRBJ1-1. TRBV12-1 is reported as a pseudogene. The length of the CDR3 is 17 residues.

CDR3 nucleotide sequence: TGTGCCAGCTCACCCCTAAGCGGAGGGGGGCAAAACATTCAGTACTTC. It yields the protein CASSPLSGGGQNIQYF. This sequence joins TRBV18 and TRBJ2-4, with D perhaps being TRBD1 or TRBD2 (6 bases each). Germline values: CDR1 KGHSH, CDR2 LQKENI. The CDR3 totals 16 residues. V was cut by 3 bases and J by 5 bases, with 17 bases left in between.

This chain connects TRBV4-1 to TRBJ2-7, with 9 bases aligning to TRBD1. Germline CDR1 and CDR2: MGHRA and YSYEKL. The CDR3 loop spans 15 amino acids. V lost 4 bases and J lost 6; bases outside the gene matches: 10. The CDR3 DNA is TGCGCCAGCAGCCGAGCCGGGACAGGGTCTTTCGAGCAGTACTTC. Protein product: CASSRAGTGSFEQYF.

This chain connects TRBV14 to TRBJ2-7; no definite D call. The V gene lost 3 bases and the J gene lost 6 bases, with 9 bases spanning the gap. The germline V gene encodes CDR1 SGHDN and CDR2 FVKESK. This CDR3 comprises 12 residues. The CDR3 DNA reads as TGTGCCAGCAGCCACCCGAGTCGCGAGCAGTACTTC. Residues: CASSHPSREQYF.

The rearrangement uses TRBV7-2 and TRBJ1-6; 7 bases line up with TRBD1. Per germline, CDR1 SGHTA and CDR2 FQGNSA. The CDR3 consists of 18 residues. V shed 6 bases, J shed 1 base, and the junction held 12 bases outside the gene matches. CDR3 sequence reads: CASRAGTARGSYNSPLHF. The CDR3 DNA is TGTGCCAGCAGGGCCGGGACAGCGAGAGGGTCCTATAATTCACCCCTCCACTTT.